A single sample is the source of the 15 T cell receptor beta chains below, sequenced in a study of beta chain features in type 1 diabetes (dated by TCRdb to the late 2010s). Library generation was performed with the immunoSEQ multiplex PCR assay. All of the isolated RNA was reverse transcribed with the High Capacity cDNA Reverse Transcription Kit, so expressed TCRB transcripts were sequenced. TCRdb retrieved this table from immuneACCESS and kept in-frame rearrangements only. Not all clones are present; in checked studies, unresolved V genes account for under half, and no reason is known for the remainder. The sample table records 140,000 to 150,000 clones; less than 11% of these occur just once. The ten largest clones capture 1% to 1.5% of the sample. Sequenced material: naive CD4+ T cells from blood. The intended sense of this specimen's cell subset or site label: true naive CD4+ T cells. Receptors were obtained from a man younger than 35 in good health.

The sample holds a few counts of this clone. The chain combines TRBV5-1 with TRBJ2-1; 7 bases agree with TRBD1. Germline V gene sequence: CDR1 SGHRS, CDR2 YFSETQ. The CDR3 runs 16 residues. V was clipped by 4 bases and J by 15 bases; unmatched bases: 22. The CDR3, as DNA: TGCGCCAGCAGCCTGATCGGGATAACAGGGGACGCAAACGGGTTCTTC. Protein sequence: CASSLIGITGDANGFF.

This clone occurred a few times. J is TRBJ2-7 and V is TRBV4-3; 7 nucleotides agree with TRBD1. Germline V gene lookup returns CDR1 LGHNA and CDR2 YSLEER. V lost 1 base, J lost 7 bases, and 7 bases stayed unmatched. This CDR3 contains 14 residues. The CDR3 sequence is CASSQGEGAREQYF. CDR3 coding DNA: TGCGCCAGCAGCCAAGGTGAGGGGGCGAGGGAGCAGTACTTC.

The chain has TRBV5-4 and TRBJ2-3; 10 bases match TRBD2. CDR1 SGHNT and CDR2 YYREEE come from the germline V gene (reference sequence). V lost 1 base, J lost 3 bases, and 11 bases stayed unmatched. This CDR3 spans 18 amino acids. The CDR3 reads CASSLRGSSGGFTDTQYF. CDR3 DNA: TGTGCCAGCAGCTTGAGAGGGTCTAGCGGGGGATTTACAGATACGCAGTATTTT.

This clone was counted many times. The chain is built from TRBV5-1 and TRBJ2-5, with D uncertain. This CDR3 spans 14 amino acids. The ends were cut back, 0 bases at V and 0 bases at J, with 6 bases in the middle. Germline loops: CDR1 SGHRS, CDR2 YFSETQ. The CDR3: CASSLGLDQETQYF. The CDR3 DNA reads TGCGCCAGCAGCTTGGGACTGGACCAAGAGACCCAGTACTTC. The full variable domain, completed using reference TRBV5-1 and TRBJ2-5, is KAGVTQTPRYLIKTRGQQVTLSCSPISGHRSVSWYQQTPGQGLQFLFEYFSETQRNKGNFPGRFSGRQFSNSRSEMNVSTLELGDSALYLCASSLGLDQETQYFGPGTRLLVL.

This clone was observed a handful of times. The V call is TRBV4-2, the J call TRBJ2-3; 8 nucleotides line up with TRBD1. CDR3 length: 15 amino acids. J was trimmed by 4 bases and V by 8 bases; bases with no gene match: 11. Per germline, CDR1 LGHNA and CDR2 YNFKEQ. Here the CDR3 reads CASGPGGAYADTQYF. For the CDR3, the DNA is TGTGCCAGCGGACCAGGGGGCGCTTACGCAGATACGCAGTATTTT.

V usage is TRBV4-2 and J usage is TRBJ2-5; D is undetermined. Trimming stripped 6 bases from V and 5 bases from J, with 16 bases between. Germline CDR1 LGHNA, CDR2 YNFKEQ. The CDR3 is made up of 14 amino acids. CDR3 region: CASRREVEVETQYF. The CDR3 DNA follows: TGTGCCAGCAGGCGCGAGGTTGAGGTGGAGACCCAGTACTTC.

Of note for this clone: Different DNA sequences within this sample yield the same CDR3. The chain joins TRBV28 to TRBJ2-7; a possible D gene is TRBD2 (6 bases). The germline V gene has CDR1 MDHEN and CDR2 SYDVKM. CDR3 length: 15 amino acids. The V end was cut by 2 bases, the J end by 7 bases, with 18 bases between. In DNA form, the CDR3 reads TGTGCCAGCAGTTTAGACCCCGGGGGTGGATATGAGCAGTACTTC. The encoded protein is CASSLDPGGGYEQYF.

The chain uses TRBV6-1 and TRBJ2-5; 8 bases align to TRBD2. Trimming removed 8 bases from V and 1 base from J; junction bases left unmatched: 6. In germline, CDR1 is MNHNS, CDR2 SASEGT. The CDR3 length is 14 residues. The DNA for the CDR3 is TGTGCCAGCTGTGCGGGGGGCGCCCAAGAGACCCAGTACTTC. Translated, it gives CASCAGGAQETQYF.

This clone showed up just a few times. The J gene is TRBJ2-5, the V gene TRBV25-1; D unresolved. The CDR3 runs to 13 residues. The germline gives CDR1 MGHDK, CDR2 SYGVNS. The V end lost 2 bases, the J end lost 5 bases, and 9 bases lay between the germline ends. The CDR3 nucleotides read TGTGCCAGCAGTGAAGTGGCGGTCGAGACCCAGTACTTC. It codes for CASSEVAVETQYF. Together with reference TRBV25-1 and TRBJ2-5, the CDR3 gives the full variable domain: EADIYQTPRYLVIGTGKKITLECSQTMGHDKMYWYQQDPGMELHLIHYSYGVNSTEKGDLSSESTVSRIRTEHFPLTLESARPSHTSQYLCASSEVAVETQYFGPGTRLLVL.

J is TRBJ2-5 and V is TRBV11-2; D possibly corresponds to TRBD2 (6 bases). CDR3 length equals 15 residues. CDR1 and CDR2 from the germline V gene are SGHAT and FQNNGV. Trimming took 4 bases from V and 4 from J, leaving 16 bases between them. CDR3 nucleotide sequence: TGTGCCAGCAGCTCCGTCGGGGGAGGAGGAGAGACCCAGTACTTC. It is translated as CASSSVGGGGETQYF.

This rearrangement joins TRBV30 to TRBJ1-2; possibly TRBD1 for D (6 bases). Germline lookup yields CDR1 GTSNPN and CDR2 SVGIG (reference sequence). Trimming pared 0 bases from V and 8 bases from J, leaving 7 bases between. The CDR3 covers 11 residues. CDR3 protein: CAWSVGTGYTF. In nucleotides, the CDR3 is TGTGCCTGGAGTGTCGGGACAGGCTACACCTTC.

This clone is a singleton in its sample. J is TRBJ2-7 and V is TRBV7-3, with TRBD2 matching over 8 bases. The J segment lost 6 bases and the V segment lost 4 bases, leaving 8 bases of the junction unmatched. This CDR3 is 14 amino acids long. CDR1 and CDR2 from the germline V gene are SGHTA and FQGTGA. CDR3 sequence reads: CASSSRGGLSEQYF. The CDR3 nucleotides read TGTGCCAGCAGCTCCCGGGGGGGCCTGTCCGAGCAGTACTTC. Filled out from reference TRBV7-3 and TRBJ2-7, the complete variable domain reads GAGVSQTPSNKVTEKGKYVELRCDPISGHTALYWYRQSLGQGPEFLIYFQGTGAADDSGLPNDRFFAVRPEGSVSTLKIQRTERGDSAVYLCASSSRGGLSEQYFGPGTRLTVT.

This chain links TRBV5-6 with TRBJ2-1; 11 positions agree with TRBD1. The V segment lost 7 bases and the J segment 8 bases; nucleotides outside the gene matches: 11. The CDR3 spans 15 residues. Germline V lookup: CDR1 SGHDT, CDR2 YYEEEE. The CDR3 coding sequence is TGTGCCAGCGGGAGGACAGGGGGCGGTGAAGATGAGCAGTTCTTC. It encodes CASGRTGGGEDEQFF.

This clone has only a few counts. Here the CDR3 reads CASSSIGRGGNQPQHF. The DNA for the CDR3 is TGTGCCAGCAGCTCTATAGGACGGGGTGGCAATCAGCCCCAGCATTTT. The chain couples TRBV5-6 to TRBJ1-5, with D uncertain. Trimming removed 3 bases at V and 2 bases at J, with 15 bases between. This CDR3 comprises 16 residues. CDR1 and CDR2 (germline): SGHDT, YYEEEE. The entire variable domain, with the rest obtained from reference TRBV5-6 and TRBJ1-5, is as follows: DAGVTQSPTHLIKTRGQQVTLRCSPKSGHDTVSWYQQALGQGPQFIFQYYEEEERQRGNFPDRFSGHQFPNYSSELNVNALLLGDSALYLCASSSIGRGGNQPQHFGDGTRLSIL.

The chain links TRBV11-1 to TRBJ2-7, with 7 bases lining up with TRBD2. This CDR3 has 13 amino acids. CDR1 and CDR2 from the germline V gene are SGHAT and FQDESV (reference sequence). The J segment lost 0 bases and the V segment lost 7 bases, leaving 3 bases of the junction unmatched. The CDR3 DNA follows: TGTGCCAGCACCGGGGACTACTCCTACGAGCAGTACTTC. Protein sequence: CASTGDYSYEQYF.